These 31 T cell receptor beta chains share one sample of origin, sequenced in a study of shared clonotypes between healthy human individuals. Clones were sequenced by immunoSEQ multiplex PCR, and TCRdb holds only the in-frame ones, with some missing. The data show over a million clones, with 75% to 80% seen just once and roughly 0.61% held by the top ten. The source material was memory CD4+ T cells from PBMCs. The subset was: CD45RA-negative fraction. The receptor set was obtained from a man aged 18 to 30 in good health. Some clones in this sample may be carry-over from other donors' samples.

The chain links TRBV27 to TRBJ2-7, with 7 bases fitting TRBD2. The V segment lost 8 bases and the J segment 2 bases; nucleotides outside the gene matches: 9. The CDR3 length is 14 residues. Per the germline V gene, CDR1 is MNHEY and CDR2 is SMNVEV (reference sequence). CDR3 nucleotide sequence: TGTGCCAGCCCCTCTTGCGGGAGCCCCTACGAGCAGTACTTC. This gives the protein CASPSCGSPYEQYF.

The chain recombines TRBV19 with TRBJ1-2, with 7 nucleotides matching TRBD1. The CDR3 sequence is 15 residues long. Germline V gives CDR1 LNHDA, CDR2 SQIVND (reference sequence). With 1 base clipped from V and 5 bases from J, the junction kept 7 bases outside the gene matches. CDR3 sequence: CASSIVRDSLYGYTF. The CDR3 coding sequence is TGTGCCAGTAGTATAGTAAGGGACAGCTTATATGGCTACACCTTC.

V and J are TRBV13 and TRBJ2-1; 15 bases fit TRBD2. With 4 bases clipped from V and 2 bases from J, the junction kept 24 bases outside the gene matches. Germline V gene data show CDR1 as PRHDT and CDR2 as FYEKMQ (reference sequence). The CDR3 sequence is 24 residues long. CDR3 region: CASSSTRRHTIGTSGRTPYNEQFF. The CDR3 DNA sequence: TGTGCCAGCAGCTCCACCCGTCGGCACACAATAGGGACTAGCGGGAGGACCCCCTACAATGAGCAGTTCTTC.

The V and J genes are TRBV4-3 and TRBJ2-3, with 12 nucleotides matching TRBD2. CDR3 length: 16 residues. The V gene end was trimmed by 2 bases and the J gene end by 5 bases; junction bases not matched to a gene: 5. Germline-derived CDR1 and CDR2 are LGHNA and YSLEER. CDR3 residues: CASSQLTSGSGDTQYF. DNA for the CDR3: TGCGCCAGCAGCCAACTGACTAGCGGGAGTGGAGATACGCAGTATTTT.

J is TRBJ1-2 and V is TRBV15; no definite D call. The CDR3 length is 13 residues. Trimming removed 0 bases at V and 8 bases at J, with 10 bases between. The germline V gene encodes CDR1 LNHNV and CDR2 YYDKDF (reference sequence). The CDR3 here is CATSRDPSLGYTF. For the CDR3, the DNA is TGTGCCACCAGCAGAGATCCGTCCTTAGGCTACACCTTC.

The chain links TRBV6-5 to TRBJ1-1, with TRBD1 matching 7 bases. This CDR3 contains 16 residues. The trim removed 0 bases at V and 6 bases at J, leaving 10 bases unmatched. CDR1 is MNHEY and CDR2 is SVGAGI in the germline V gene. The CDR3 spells CASSYSPGGRRAEAFF. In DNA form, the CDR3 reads TGTGCCAGCAGTTACTCGCCAGGGGGAAGGAGGGCTGAAGCTTTCTTT.

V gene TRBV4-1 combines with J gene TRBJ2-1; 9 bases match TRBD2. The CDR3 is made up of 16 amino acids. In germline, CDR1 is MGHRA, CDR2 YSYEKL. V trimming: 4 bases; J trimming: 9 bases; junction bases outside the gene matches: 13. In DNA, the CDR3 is TGCGCCAGCAGCCCATCTAGCGGGGAAAGGGGTCCTGAGCAGTTCTTC. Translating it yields CASSPSSGERGPEQFF.

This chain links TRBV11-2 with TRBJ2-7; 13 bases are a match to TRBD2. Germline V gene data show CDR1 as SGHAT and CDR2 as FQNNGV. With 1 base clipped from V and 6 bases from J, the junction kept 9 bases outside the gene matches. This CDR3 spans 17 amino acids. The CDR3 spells CASSLAPGLAGAGEQYF. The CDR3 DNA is TGTGCCAGCAGCTTAGCACCCGGACTAGCGGGAGCTGGCGAGCAGTACTTC.

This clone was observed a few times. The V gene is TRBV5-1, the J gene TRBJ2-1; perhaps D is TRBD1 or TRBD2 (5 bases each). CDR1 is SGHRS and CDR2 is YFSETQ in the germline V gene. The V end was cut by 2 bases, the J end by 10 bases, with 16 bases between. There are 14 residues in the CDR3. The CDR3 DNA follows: TGCGCCAGCAGCTTCGGGGCTGGGACGGAAGAGCAGTTCTTC. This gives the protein CASSFGAGTEEQFF.

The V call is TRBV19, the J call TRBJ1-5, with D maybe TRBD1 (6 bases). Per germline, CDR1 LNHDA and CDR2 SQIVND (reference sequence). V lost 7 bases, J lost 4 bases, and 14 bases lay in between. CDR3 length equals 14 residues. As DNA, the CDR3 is TGTGCCAGTAAGACCACAGGGAGTAATCAGCCCCAGCATTTT. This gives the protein CASKTTGSNQPQHF.

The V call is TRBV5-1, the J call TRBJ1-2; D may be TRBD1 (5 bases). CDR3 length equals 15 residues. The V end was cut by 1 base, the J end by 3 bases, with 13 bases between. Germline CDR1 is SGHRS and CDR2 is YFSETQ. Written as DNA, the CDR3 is TGCGCCAGCAGCTTGTATCGGGGCAGGTACTATGGCTACACCTTC. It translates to CASSLYRGRYYGYTF. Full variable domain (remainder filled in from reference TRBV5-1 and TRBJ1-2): KAGVTQTPRYLIKTRGQQVTLSCSPISGHRSVSWYQQTPGQGLQFLFEYFSETQRNKGNFPGRFSGRQFSNSRSEMNVSTLELGDSALYLCASSLYRGRYYGYTFGSGTRLTVV.

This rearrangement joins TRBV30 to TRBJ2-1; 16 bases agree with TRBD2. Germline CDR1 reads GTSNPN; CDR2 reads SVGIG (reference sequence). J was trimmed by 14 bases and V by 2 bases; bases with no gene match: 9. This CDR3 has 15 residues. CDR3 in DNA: TGTGCCTGGAGTTTCCCCGGGACTAGCGGGAGGGCTAAGTTCTTC. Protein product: CAWSFPGTSGRAKFF.

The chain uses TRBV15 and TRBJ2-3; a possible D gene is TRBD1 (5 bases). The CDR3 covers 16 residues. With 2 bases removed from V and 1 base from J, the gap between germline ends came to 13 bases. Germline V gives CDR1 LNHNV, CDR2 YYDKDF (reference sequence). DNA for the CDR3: TGTGCCACCAGCAGATCTGGAGCAGGGCGCACAGATACGCAGTATTTT. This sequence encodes CATSRSGAGRTDTQYF.

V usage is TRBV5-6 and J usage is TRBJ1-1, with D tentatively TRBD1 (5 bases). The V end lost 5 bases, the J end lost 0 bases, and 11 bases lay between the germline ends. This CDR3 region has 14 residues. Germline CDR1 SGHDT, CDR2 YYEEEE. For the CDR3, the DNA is TGTGCCAGCAGAGTGGGGGTGATGAACACTGAAGCTTTCTTT. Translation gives CASRVGVMNTEAFF.

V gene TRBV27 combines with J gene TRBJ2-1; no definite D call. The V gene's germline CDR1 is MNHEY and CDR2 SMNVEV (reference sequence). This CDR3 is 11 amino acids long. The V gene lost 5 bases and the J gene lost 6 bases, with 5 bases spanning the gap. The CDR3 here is CASSRTNEQFF. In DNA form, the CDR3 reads TGTGCCAGCAGTCGAACCAATGAGCAGTTCTTC.

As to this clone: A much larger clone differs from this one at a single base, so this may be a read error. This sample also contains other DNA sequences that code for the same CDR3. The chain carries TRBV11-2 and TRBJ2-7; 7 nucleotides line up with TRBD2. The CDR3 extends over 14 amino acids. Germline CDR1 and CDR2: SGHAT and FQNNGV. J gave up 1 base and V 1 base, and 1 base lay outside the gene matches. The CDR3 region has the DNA TGTGCCAGCAGCTTAGCTAGCGGATCCTACGAGCAGTACTTC. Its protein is CASSLASGSYEQYF.

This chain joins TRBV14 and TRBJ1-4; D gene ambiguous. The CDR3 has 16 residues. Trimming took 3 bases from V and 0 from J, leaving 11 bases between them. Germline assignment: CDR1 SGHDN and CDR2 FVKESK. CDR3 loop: CASSHDRGATNEKLFF. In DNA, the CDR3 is TGTGCCAGCAGCCATGACCGCGGGGCAACTAATGAAAAACTGTTTTTT. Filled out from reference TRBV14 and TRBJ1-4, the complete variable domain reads EAGVTQFPSHSVIEKGQTVTLRCDPISGHDNLYWYRRVMGKEIKFLLHFVKESKQDESGMPNNRFLAERTGGTYSTLKVQPAELEDSGVYFCASSHDRGATNEKLFFGSGTQLSVL.

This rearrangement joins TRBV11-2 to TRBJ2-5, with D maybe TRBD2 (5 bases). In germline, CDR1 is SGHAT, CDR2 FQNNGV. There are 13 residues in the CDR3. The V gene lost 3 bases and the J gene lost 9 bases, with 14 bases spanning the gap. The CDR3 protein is CASSFGNFPPQYF. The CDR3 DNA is TGTGCCAGCAGCTTCGGGAATTTTCCGCCCCAGTACTTC.

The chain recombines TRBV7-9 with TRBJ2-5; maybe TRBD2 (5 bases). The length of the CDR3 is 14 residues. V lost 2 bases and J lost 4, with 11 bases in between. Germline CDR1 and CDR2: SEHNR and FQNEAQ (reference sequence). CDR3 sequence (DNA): TGTGCCAGCAGCTTACGGGGAATCCCAGAGACCCAGTACTTC. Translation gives CASSLRGIPETQYF.

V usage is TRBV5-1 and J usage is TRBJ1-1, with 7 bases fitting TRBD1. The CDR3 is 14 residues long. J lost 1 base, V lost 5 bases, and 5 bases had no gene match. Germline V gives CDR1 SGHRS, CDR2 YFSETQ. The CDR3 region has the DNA TGCGCCAGCAGATGGGGACAGCAGAACACTGAAGCTTTCTTT. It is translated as CASRWGQQNTEAFF.

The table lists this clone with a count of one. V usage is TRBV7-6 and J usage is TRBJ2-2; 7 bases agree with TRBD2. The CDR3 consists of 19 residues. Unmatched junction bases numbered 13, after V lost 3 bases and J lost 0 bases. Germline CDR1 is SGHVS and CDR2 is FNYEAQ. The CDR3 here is CASSLGTSDQNANTGELFF. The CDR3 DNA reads TGTGCCAGCAGCTTGGGTACTAGCGACCAAAACGCGAACACCGGGGAGCTGTTTTTT.

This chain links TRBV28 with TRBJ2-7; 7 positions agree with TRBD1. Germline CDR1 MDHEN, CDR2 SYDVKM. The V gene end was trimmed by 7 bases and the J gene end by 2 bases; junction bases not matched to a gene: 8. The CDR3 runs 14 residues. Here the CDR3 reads CASITTGVPYEQYF. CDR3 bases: TGTGCCAGCATTACCACAGGGGTACCCTACGAGCAGTACTTC.

The CDR3 sequence is CASSYGTALDTQYF. The CDR3 nucleotides read TGTGCCAGCAGTTACGGGACTGCCCTAGATACGCAGTATTTT. V usage is TRBV27 and J usage is TRBJ2-3; D may be TRBD2 (6 bases). Germline V CDR1 and CDR2: MNHEY, SMNVEV (reference sequence). The CDR3 has 14 amino acids. Between the trimmed V and J ends, which lost 4 bases and 5 bases, there was a span of 13 bases.

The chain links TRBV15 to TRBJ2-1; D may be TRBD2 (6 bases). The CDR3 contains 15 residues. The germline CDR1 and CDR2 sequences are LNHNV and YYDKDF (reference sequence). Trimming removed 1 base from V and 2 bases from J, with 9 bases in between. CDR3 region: CATSRGGGAYNEQFF. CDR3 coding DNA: TGTGCCACCAGCAGAGGCGGAGGGGCCTACAATGAGCAGTTCTTC.

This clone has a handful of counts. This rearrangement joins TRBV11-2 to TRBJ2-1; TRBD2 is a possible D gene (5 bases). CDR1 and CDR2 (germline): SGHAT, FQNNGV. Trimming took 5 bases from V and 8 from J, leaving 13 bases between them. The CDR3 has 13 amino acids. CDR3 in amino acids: CASSLGLTHEQFF. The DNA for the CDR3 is TGTGCCAGCAGCCTCGGACTCACCCATGAGCAGTTCTTC.

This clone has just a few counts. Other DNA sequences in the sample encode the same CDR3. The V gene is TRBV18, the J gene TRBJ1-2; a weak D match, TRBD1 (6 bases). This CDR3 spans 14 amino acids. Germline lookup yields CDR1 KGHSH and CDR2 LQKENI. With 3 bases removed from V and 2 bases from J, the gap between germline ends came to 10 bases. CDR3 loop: CASSPDRVNYGYTF. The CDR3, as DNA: TGTGCCAGCTCACCGGACAGAGTAAACTATGGCTACACCTTC.

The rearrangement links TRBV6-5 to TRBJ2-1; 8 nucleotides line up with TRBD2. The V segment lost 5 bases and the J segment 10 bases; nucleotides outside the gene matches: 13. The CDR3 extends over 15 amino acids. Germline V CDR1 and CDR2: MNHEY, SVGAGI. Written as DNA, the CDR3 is TGTGCCAGCAGTCGAGAAACGGGAGGGATCCGGGAGCAGTTCTTC. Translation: CASSRETGGIREQFF.

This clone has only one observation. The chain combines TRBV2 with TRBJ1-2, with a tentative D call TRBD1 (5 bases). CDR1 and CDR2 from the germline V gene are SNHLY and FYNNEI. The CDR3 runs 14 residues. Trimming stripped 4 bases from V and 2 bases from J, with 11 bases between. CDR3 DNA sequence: TGTGCCAGCAGTGTGGACACCGGCAACTATGGCTACACCTTC. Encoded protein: CASSVDTGNYGYTF.

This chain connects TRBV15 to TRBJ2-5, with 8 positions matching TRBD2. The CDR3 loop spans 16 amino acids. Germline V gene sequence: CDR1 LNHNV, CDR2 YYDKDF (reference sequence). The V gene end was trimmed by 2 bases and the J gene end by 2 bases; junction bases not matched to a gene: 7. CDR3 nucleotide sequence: TGTGCCACCAGCAGAACCTTAGCGGGACGACAAGAGACCCAGTACTTC. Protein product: CATSRTLAGRQETQYF.

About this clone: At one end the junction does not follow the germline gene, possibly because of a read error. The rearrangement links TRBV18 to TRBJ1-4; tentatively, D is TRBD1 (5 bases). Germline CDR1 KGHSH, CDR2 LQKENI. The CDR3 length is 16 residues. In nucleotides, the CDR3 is TGTGCCAGCTCACCAACAACCGGGACGGCAGATGAAAAACTGTTCTTT. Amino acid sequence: CASSPTTGTADEKLFF. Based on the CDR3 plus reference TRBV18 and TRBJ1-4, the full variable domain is NAGVMQNPRHLVRRRGQEARLRCSPMKGHSHVYWYRQLPEEGLKFMVYLQKENIIDESGMPKERFSAEFPKEGPSILRIQQVVRGDSAAYFCASSPTTGTADEKLFFGSGTQLSVL.

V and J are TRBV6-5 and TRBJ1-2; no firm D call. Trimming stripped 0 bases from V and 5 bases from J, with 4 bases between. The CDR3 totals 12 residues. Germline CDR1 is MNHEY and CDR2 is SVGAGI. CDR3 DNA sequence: TGTGCCAGCAGTTACTCGAAGTATGGCTACACCTTC. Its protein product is CASSYSKYGYTF.